The 15 T cell receptor beta chains listed next were all sequenced from one sample in a study of blood T cell repertoires in COVID-19. Produced via immunoSEQ multiplex PCR; TCRdb's table is partial and in-frame only. The repertoire holds roughly 200,000 clones, around 83% seen once, with approximately 8.4% in the top ten. Sequences were obtained from peripheral blood. Every receptor here comes from a woman at least 80 years old with COVID-19, enrolled during active disease.

The chain joins TRBV25-1 to TRBJ1-6, with TRBD1 as a possible D gene (6 bases). The CDR3 runs to 14 residues. Trimming left V 3 bases short and J 7 bases short, with 10 bases between. Germline CDR1 MGHDK, CDR2 SYGVNS. The CDR3 sequence is CASSDRGGNSPLHF. CDR3 coding DNA: TGTGCCAGCAGTGACAGGGGTGGGAATTCACCCCTCCACTTT.

V is TRBV4-2 and J is TRBJ1-1; D call uncertain. The CDR3 totals 16 residues. V lost 4 bases and J 1 base, leaving 16 bases between the germline ends. Germline-derived CDR1 and CDR2 are LGHNA and YNFKEQ. CDR3 DNA: TGTGCCAGCAGCCGTCCGGGGAGAAAAGAGAACACTGAAGCTTTCTTT. This translates into CASSRPGRKENTEAFF.

This chain connects TRBV18 to TRBJ2-7; tentatively, D is TRBD2 (5 bases). Germline CDR1 and CDR2: KGHSH and LQKENI. The ends were cut back, 6 bases at V and 5 bases at J, with 14 bases in the middle. The length of the CDR3 is 13 residues. The CDR3 is CASSSGNGDEQYF. The CDR3 DNA is TGTGCCAGCTCTTCTGGGAACGGGGACGAGCAGTACTTC.

For the CDR3, the DNA is TGTGCCAGCAGCTCACGACAGGATTATAATTCACCCCTCCACTTT. It encodes CASSSRQDYNSPLHF. This chain uses TRBV5-6 with TRBJ1-6; possibly TRBD1 for D (6 bases). CDR3 length: 15 amino acids. V lost 3 bases and J 4 bases, leaving 11 bases between the germline ends. CDR1 SGHDT and CDR2 YYEEEE come from the germline V gene.

The rearrangement links TRBV28 to TRBJ1-2; a weak D match, TRBD1 (6 bases). The CDR3 length is 15 residues. CDR1 is MDHEN and CDR2 is SYDVKM in the germline V gene. V lost 4 bases and J 4 bases, leaving 16 bases between the germline ends. The CDR3 sequence: CASSSRDKGLYGYTF. In nucleotides, the CDR3 is TGTGCCAGCAGTTCCCGGGACAAGGGCCTCTATGGCTACACCTTC.

As concerns this clone: A junction boundary mismatches the germline segment, possibly from a read error. The sample holds other DNA sequences that translate to the same CDR3. The V gene is TRBV28, the J gene TRBJ2-2; TRBD2 might be the D (7 bases). The CDR3 contains 17 residues. CDR1 and CDR2 (germline): MDHEN, SYDVKM. CDR3 sequence (DNA): TGTGCCACCCGACGGGGGGCGAGTAGCAAAGGGACCGGGGAGCTATTTTTT. Its protein product is CATRRGASSKGTGELFF. The entire variable domain, with the rest obtained from reference TRBV28 and TRBJ2-2, is as follows: DVKVTQSSRYLVKRTGEKVFLECVQDMDHENMFWYRQDPGLGLRLIYFSYDVKMKEKGDIPEGYSVSREKKERFSLILESASTNQTSMYLCATRRGASSKGTGELFFGEGSRLTVL.

This clone was seen a handful of times. The chain couples TRBV19 to TRBJ2-4, with a possible D match to TRBD1 (5 bases). V shed 5 bases and J shed 5 bases, with 13 bases lying between them. The length of the CDR3 is 14 residues. CDR1 and CDR2 from the germline V gene are LNHDA and SQIVND (reference sequence). In nucleotides, the CDR3 is TGTGCCAGTAGTTTCGGACATACCGAAAACATTCAGTACTTC. Translation: CASSFGHTENIQYF. The variable domain in full, completed from reference TRBV19 and TRBJ2-4, reads DGGITQSPKYLFRKEGQNVTLSCEQNLNHDAMYWYRQDPGQGLRLIYYSQIVNDFQKGDIAEGYSVSREKKESFPLTVTSAQKNPTAFYLCASSFGHTENIQYFGAGTRLSVL.

The genes are TRBV6-6 and TRBJ1-1, with no clear D. The CDR3 totals 13 residues. CDR1 MNHNY and CDR2 SVGAGI come from the germline V gene (reference sequence). V lost 8 bases to trimming and J lost 0 bases, with 10 bases between them. DNA for the CDR3: TGTGCCAGCGGCCGGCAGGTGAACACTGAAGCTTTCTTT. This sequence encodes CASGRQVNTEAFF.

The chain employs TRBV6-5 and TRBJ1-6; D is perhaps TRBD1 (5 bases). Germline V gives CDR1 MNHEY, CDR2 SVGAGI. Trimming took 7 bases from V and 3 from J, leaving 13 bases between them. The CDR3 contains 15 residues. In nucleotides, the CDR3 is TGTGCCAGCATCCCCAGGGCCAGCTATAATTCACCCCTCCACTTT. This translates into CASIPRASYNSPLHF.

The J gene is TRBJ2-1, the V gene TRBV7-3; the match to TRBD1 covers 11 bases. This CDR3 contains 16 residues. The germline CDR1 and CDR2 sequences are SGHTA and FQGTGA. Losses at the gene ends were 2 bases for V and 4 bases for J; bases not matched to a gene: 4. For the CDR3, the DNA is TGTGCCAGCAGCTTACTTGGACAGGGGGCATACAATGAGCAGTTCTTC. The encoded protein is CASSLLGQGAYNEQFF.

The genes are TRBV11-3 and TRBJ2-2; possible D gene TRBD1, 6 bases. Between the trimmed V and J ends, which lost 1 base and 3 bases, there was a span of 9 bases. From germline, CDR1 is SGHNT and CDR2 YENEEA. This CDR3 contains 15 residues. The CDR3, as DNA: TGTGCCAGCAGCTTAGTACAGGGCTACACCGGGGAGCTGTTTTTT. Protein: CASSLVQGYTGELFF. The whole variable domain, filled in from reference TRBV11-3 and TRBJ2-2, reads EAGVVQSPRYKIIEKKQPVAFWCNPISGHNTLYWYLQNLGQGPELLIRYENEEAVDDSQLPKDRFSAERLKGVDSTLKIQPAELGDSAVYLCASSLVQGYTGELFFGEGSRLTVL.

The chain recombines TRBV7-3 with TRBJ2-5; D not resolved. The V end lost 5 bases, the J end lost 4 bases, and 14 bases lay between the germline ends. CDR1 and CDR2 from the germline V gene are SGHTA and FQGTGA. CDR3 length: 14 amino acids. The CDR3 here is CASSPGGVGETQYF. The CDR3 bases are TGTGCCAGCAGCCCCGGCGGAGTAGGAGAGACCCAGTACTTC.

The chain links TRBV10-3 to TRBJ1-5; TRBD1 matches at 8 bases. CDR1 is ENHRY, CDR2 SYGVKD, per germline. The CDR3 is 16 amino acids. V trimming: 6 bases; J trimming: 2 bases; junction bases outside the gene matches: 9. The DNA for the CDR3 is TGTGCCATCAGCCGACAGGGGAGCGATGGCAATCAGCCCCAGCATTTT. This translates into CAISRQGSDGNQPQHF.

The rearrangement uses TRBV18 and TRBJ1-5; a weak D match, TRBD1 (5 bases). The CDR3 contains 14 residues. V gave up 3 bases and J gave up 3 bases, with 9 bases separating them. Germline CDR1 KGHSH, CDR2 LQKENI. CDR3 region: CASSPFRDNQPQHF. DNA of the CDR3: TGTGCCAGCTCACCTTTCAGGGACAATCAGCCCCAGCATTTT.

The V call is TRBV30, the J call TRBJ2-3; the D is unclear. Trimming cost V 3 bases and J 4 bases, with 8 bases left between them. CDR1 is GTSNPN, CDR2 SVGIG, per germline (reference sequence). This CDR3 is built from 12 residues. Here the CDR3 reads CAWRRTSDTQYF. In nucleotides, the CDR3 is TGTGCCTGGAGACGAACTTCAGATACGCAGTATTTT.